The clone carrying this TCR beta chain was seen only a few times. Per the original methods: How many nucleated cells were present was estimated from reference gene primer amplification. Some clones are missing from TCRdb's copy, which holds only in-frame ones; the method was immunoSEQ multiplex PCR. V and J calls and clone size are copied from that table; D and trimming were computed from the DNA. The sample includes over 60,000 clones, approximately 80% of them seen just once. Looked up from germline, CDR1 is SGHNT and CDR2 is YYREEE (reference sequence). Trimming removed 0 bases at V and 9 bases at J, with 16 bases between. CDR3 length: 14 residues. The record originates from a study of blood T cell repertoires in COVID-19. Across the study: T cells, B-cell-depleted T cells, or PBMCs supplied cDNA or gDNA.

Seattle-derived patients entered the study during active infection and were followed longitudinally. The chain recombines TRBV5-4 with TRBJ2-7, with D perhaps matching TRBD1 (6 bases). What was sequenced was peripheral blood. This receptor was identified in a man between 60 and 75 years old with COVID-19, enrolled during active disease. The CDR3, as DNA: TGTGCCAGCAGCTTGGACAGGGAGCTTCAGGTGCAGTACTTC. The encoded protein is CASSLDRELQVQYF.